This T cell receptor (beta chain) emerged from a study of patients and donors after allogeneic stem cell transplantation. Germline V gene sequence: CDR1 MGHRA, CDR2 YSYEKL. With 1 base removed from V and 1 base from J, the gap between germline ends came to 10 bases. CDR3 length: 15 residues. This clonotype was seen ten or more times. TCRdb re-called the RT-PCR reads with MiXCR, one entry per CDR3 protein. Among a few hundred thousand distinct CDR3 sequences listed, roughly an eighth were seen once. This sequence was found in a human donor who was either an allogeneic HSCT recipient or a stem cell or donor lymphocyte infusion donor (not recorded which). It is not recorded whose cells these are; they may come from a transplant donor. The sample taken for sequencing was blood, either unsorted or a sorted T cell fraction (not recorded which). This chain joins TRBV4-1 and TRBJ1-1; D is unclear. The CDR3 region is CASSQGTVANTEAFF. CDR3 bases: TGCGCCAGCAGCCAAGGTACAGTCGCGAACACTGAAGCTTTCTTT.